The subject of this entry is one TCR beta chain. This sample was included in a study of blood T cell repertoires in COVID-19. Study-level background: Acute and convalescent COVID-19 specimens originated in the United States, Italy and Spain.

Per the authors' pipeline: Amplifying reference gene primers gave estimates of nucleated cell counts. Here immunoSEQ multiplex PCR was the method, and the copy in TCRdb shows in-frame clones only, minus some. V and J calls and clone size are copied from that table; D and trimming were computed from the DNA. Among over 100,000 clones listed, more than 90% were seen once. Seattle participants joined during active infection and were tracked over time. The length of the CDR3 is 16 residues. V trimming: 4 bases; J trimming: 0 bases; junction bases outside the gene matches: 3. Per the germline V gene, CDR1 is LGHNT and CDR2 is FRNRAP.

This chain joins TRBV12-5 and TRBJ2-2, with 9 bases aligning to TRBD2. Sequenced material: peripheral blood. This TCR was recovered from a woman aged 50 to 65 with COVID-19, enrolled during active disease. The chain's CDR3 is CASGSLAGANTGELFF. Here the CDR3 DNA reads TGTGCTAGTGGTTCCTTAGCGGGGGCGAACACCGGGGAGCTGTTTTTT.